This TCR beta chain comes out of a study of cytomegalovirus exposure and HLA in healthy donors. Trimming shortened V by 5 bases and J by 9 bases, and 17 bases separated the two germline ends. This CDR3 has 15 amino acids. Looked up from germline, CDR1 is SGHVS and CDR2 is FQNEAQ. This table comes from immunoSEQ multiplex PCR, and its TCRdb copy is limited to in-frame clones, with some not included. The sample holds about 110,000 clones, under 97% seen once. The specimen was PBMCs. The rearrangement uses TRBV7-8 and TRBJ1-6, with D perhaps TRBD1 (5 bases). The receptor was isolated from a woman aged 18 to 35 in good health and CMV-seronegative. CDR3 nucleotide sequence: TGTGCCAGCAGCCCCCGGACAACACAGATTTCACCCCTCCACTTT. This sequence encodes CASSPRTTQISPLHF.